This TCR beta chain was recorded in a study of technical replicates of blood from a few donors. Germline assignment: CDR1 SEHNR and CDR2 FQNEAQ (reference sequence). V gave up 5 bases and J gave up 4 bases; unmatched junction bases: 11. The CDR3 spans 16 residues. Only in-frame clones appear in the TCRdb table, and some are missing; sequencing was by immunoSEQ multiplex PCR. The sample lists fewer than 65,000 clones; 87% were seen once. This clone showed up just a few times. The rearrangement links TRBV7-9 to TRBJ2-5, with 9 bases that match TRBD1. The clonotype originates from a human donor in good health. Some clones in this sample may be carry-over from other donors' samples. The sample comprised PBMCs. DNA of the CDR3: TGTGCCAGCAGCACAGCATACAGGGGGCGCGGAGAGACCCAGTACTTC. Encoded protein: CASSTAYRGRGETQYF. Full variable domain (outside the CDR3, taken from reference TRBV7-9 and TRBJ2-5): DTGVSQNPRHKITKRGQNVTFRCDPISEHNRLYWYRQTLGQGPEFLTYFQNEAQLEKSRLLSDRFSAERPKGSFSTLEIQRTEQGDSAMYLCASSTAYRGRGETQYFGPGTRLLVL.